This T cell receptor beta chain is drawn from a study of T cell repertoires in cytomegalovirus infection. In the study overall: Recently identified HLA-C-restricted and well-studied HLA-B-restricted CMV epitopes were used. Matching HLA type and CMV infection were both indicated by public TCR beta signatures.

Germline loops: CDR1 SEHNR, CDR2 FQNEAQ (reference sequence). Trimming removed 0 bases at V and 9 bases at J, with 3 bases between. This CDR3 is 12 amino acids long. Findings of the study overall: Cumulative public TCR beta family frequency identified CMV carriers with the relevant HLA. Dominating the ex vivo response were HLA-C-restricted CMV-specific TCR beta clonotypes.

In regard to this clonotype: No antigen is known for it. A clone one base away is much larger, so this may be a read error.

TCRdb ran MiXCR on the reads and lists one entry per CDR3 protein. The repertoire includes about a million distinct CDR3 sequences, about a third of them detected once, and 11% to 15% sits in the top ten. The starting material was cultured CD8+ T cells from PBMCs, obtained from culture after CMV antigen stimulation. The source is a human donor in good health (CMV status not recorded). Some clones in this sample may be carry-over from other donors' samples. V gene TRBV7-9 combines with J gene TRBJ1-6; D unresolved. The CDR3 DNA is TGTGCCAGCAGCTTAGCAGTTTCACCCCTCCACTTT. This encodes CASSLAVSPLHF.